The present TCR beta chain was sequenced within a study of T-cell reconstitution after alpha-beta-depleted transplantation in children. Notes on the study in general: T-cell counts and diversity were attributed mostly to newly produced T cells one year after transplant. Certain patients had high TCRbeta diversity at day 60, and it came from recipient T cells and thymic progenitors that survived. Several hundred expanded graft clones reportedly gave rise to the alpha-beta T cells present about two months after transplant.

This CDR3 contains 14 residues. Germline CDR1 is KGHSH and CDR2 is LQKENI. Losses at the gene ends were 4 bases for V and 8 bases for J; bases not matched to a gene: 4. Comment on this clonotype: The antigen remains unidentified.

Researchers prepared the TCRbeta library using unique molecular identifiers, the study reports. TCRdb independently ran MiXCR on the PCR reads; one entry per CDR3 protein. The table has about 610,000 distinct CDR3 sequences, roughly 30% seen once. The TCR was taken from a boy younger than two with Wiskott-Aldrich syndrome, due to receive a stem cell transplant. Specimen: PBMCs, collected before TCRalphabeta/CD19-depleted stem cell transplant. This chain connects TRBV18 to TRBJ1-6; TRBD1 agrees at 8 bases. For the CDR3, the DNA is TGTGCCAGCTCACGTGGACAGGGTTATTCACCCCTCCACTTT. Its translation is CASSRGQGYSPLHF.